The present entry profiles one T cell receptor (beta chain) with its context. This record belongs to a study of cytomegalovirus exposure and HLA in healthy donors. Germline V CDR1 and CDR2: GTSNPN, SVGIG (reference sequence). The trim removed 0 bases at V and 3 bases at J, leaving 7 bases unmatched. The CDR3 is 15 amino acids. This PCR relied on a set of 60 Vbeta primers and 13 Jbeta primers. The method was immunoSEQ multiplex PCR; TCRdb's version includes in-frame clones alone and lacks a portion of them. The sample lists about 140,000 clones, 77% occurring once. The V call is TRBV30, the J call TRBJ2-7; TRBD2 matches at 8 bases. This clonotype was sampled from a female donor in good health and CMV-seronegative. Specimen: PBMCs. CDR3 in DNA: TGTGCCTGGAGTGTTAAAGCGGGAGTTATCTACGAGCAGTACTTC. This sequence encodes CAWSVKAGVIYEQYF.